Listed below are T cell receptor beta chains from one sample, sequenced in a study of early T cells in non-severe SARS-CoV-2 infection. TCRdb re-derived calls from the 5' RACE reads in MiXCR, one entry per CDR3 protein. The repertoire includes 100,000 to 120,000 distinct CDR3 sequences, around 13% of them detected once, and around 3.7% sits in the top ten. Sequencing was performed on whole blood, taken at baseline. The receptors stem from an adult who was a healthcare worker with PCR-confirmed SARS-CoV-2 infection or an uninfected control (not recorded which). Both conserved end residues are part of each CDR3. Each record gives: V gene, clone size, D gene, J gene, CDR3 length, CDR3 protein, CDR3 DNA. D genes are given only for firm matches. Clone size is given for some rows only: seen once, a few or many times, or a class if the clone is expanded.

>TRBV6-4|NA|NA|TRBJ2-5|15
CASSDPTRGGETQYF
TGTGCCAGCAGTGACCCCACTAGGGGGGGAGAGACCCAGTACTTC
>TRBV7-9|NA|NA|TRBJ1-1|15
CASSLVGRANTEVFF
TGTGCCAGCAGCTTAGTAGGCAGGGCAAACACTGAAGTTTTCTTT
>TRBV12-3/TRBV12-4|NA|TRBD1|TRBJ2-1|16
CASSPHGTGKHNEQFF
TGTGCCAGCAGTCCACACGGGACAGGGAAGCATAATGAGCAGTTCTTC
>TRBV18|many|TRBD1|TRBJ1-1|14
CASSPGTANTEAFF
TGTGCCAGCAGCCCAGGGACAGCGAACACTGAAGCTTTCTTT
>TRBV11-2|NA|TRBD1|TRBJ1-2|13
CASRTGQGDGYTF
TGTGCCAGCAGGACGGGACAGGGTGATGGCTACACCTTC
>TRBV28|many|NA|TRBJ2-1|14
CASSFLATYNEQFF
TGTGCCAGCAGTTTTCTAGCAACCTACAATGAGCAGTTCTTC
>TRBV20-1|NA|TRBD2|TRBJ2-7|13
CSASGGSSYEQYF
TGCAGTGCTAGCGGCGGGAGCTCCTACGAGCAGTACTTC
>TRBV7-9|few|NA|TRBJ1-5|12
CASSPDGQPQHF
TGTGCCAGCAGCCCGGACGGCCAGCCCCAGCATTTT
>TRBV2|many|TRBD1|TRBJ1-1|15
CASSEAAGGYTEAFF
TGTGCCAGCAGTGAAGCCGCAGGGGGGTACACTGAAGCTTTCTTT
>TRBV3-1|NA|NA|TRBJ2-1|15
CASSQDGGAYDEQFF
TGTGCCAGCAGCCAAGATGGGGGGGCCTACGATGAGCAGTTCTTC
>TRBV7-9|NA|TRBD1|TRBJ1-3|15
CASRIDRGSENTIYF
TGTGCCAGCAGGATAGACAGGGGGTCTGAAAACACCATATATTTT
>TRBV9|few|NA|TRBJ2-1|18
CASSVDLVRDSSYNEQFF
TGTGCCAGCAGCGTGGATCTTGTGCGGGACAGCTCCTACAATGAGCAGTTCTTC